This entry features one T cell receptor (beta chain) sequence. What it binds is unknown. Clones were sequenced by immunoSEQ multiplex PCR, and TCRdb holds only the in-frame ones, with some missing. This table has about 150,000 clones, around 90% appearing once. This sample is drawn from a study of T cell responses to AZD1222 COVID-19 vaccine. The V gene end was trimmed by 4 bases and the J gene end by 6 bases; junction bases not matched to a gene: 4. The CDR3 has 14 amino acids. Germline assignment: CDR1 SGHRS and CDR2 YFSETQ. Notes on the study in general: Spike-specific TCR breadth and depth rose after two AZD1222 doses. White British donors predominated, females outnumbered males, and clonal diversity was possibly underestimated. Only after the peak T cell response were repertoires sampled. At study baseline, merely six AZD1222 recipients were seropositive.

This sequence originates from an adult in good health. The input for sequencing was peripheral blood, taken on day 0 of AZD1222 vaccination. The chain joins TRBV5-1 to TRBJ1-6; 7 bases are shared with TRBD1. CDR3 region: CASSLGQSNSPLHF. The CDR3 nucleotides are TGCGCCAGCAGCCTGGGACAGAGTAATTCACCCCTCCACTTT.